Each of the 25 T cell receptor beta chains below was sequenced from the same sample in a study of blood T cell repertoires in COVID-19 (dated by TCRdb to between 2020 and 2021). Library construction relied on the immunoSEQ multiplex PCR assay. TCRdb re-hosts the immuneACCESS table, in-frame sequences only. Its copies lack some clones; in the studies checked, an unresolved V gene accounts for under half of them, and the cause for the rest is not known. Within this sample are 80,000 or so clones, with around 83% of them counted one time only. The ten top clones hold 30% to 45% of the sample. The sequencing input was peripheral blood. Receptors were obtained from a woman in her 70s with acute or convalescent COVID-19.

The chain has TRBV5-1 and TRBJ2-3, with TRBD1 identical over 8 bases. The CDR3 totals 16 residues. Trimming took 0 bases from V and 5 from J; bases not matched to a gene: 8. CDR1 SGHRS and CDR2 YFSETQ come from the germline V gene. The CDR3 DNA is TGCGCCAGCAGCTTGGAGGGGTTGACAGGGGTAGATACGCAGTATTTT. Protein product: CASSLEGLTGVDTQYF.

The chain links TRBV6-1 to TRBJ2-1; 9 positions match TRBD2. The CDR3 contains 16 residues. V lost 7 bases to trimming and J lost 2 bases; unmatched junction nucleotides: 9. CDR1 is MNHNS, CDR2 SASEGT, per germline. The CDR3 loop reads CASNDIAGAAYNEQFF. Written as DNA, the CDR3 is TGTGCCAGCAATGACATAGCGGGAGCCGCCTACAATGAGCAGTTCTTC.

This chain links TRBV10-3 with TRBJ1-6; D might be TRBD1 (5 bases). CDR1 ENHRY and CDR2 SYGVKD come from the germline V gene. V dropped 3 bases and J dropped 7 bases, with 13 bases sitting between them. CDR3 size: 15 residues. CDR3 loop: CAISESEGENSPLHF. In DNA, the CDR3 is TGTGCCATCAGTGAATCTGAAGGGGAAAATTCACCCCTCCACTTT.

The chain combines TRBV11-2 with TRBJ1-6; D is perhaps TRBD1 (6 bases). The CDR3 extends over 12 amino acids. Germline lookup yields CDR1 SGHAT and CDR2 FQNNGV. V gave up 5 bases and J gave up 13 bases, with 12 bases separating them. Here the CDR3 reads CASSHRAAPLHF. CDR3 DNA sequence: TGTGCCAGCAGCCACAGGGCAGCTCCCCTCCACTTT.

The chain is built from TRBV19 and TRBJ1-5; perhaps TRBD1 as D (6 bases). Trimming stripped 3 bases from V and 6 bases from J, with 12 bases between. Germline assignment: CDR1 LNHDA and CDR2 SQIVND (reference sequence). The CDR3 runs to 14 residues. The CDR3 region has the DNA TGTGCCAGTAGTATGACGGGGGGGCGTCAGCCCCAGCATTTT. It specifies CASSMTGGRQPQHF.

The J gene is TRBJ1-4, the V gene TRBV7-9; no clear D. V was clipped by 1 base and J by 6 bases, with 12 bases between them. This CDR3 spans 15 amino acids. CDR1 and CDR2 (germline): SEHNR, FQNEAQ (reference sequence). In DNA form, the CDR3 reads TGTGCCAGCAGCTTAGATCTCCAGATGGATGAAAAACTGTTTTTT. Translating gives CASSLDLQMDEKLFF.

The J gene is TRBJ2-2, the V gene TRBV30, with D tentatively TRBD1 (6 bases). In germline, CDR1 is GTSNPN, CDR2 SVGIG (reference sequence). Deletions cut 2 bases from V and 5 bases from J, with 12 bases between. This CDR3 region has 14 residues. CDR3: CAWSRTTGTGELFF. The CDR3 DNA follows: TGTGCCTGGAGTCGAACTACAGGGACCGGGGAGCTGTTTTTT.

The V gene is TRBV7-9, the J gene TRBJ2-1, with TRBD2 as a possible D gene (6 bases). Germline CDR1 and CDR2: SEHNR and FQNEAQ (reference sequence). The CDR3 contains 13 residues. V shed 5 bases and J shed 15 bases, with 20 bases lying between them. The CDR3 region has the DNA TGTGCCAGCAGCCCCCCCGGGACTTTCAGTCCGTTCTTC. As protein: CASSPPGTFSPFF. Complete variable domain (other parts from reference TRBV7-9 and TRBJ2-1): DTGVSQNPRHKITKRGQNVTFRCDPISEHNRLYWYRQTLGQGPEFLTYFQNEAQLEKSRLLSDRFSAERPKGSFSTLEIQRTEQGDSAMYLCASSPPGTFSPFFGPGTRLTVL.

This clone appeared many times. The chain links TRBV4-1 to TRBJ1-6, with TRBD1 matching over 9 bases. The CDR3 runs 16 residues. The trim removed 2 bases at V and 8 bases at J, leaving 7 bases unmatched. Germline values: CDR1 MGHRA, CDR2 YSYEKL. CDR3 in amino acids: CASSQRGTGKDSPLHF. The CDR3 coding sequence is TGCGCCAGCAGCCAACGAGGGACAGGGAAAGATTCACCCCTCCACTTT.

The chain uses TRBV6-2 or TRBV6-3 and TRBJ2-4; 7 nucleotides agree with TRBD1. The CDR3 has 12 amino acids. The germline gives CDR1 MNHEY, CDR2 SVGEGT. The V gene end was trimmed by 2 bases and the J gene end by 12 bases; junction bases not matched to a gene: 4. CDR3: CASSYRGQAQYF. CDR3 coding DNA: TGTGCCAGCAGTTACAGGGGGCAGGCTCAGTACTTC.

The chain uses TRBV5-1 and TRBJ1-1; D is ambiguous. The germline V gene encodes CDR1 SGHRS and CDR2 YFSETQ. The CDR3 is 14 residues long. The V end was cut by 5 bases, the J end by 3 bases, with 14 bases between. This CDR3 is CASSSEGRYTEAFF. The DNA for the CDR3 is TGCGCCAGCAGTTCAGAGGGTCGGTACACTGAAGCTTTCTTT.

The chain employs TRBV5-1 and TRBJ2-3; the D gene is possibly TRBD2 (5 bases). V dropped 4 bases and J dropped 4 bases, with 10 bases sitting between them. Germline V gives CDR1 SGHRS, CDR2 YFSETQ. This CDR3 is built from 13 residues. The CDR3 region is CASSRTDPDTQYF. CDR3 DNA sequence: TGCGCCAGCAGCAGGACTGATCCAGATACGCAGTATTTT.

The V call is TRBV19, the J call TRBJ1-5, with D possibly matching TRBD1 (5 bases). Deletions cut 8 bases from V and 7 bases from J, with 15 bases between. The CDR3 sequence is 13 residues long. Looked up from germline, CDR1 is LNHDA and CDR2 is SQIVND (reference sequence). The CDR3 bases are TGTGCCAGTTCAAAGGCGGGGGTACAGCCCCAGCATTTT. Encoded protein: CASSKAGVQPQHF.

The V call is TRBV5-1, the J call TRBJ2-2; tentative D call: TRBD1 (5 bases). Germline CDR1 reads SGHRS; CDR2 reads YFSETQ. V was cut by 4 bases and J by 5 bases, with 15 bases left in between. This CDR3 contains 15 residues. CDR3 loop: CASSQEDKTTGELFF. CDR3 DNA: TGCGCCAGCAGCCAAGAGGACAAGACAACCGGGGAGCTGTTTTTT. Supplemented by reference TRBV5-1 and TRBJ2-2, the full variable domain reads KAGVTQTPRYLIKTRGQQVTLSCSPISGHRSVSWYQQTPGQGLQFLFEYFSETQRNKGNFPGRFSGRQFSNSRSEMNVSTLELGDSALYLCASSQEDKTTGELFFGEGSRLTVL.

This clone was counted a few times. V and J are TRBV28 and TRBJ1-2; 11 bases align to TRBD1. Germline lookup yields CDR1 MDHEN and CDR2 SYDVKM. Trimming at V came to 6 bases and at J to 4 bases, leaving 7 bases not matched to a gene. The CDR3 has 15 amino acids. The CDR3 DNA sequence: TGTGCCAGCAGGGGGACAGGGGGAAGTGGCTATGGCTACACCTTC. Encoded protein: CASRGTGGSGYGYTF.

The chain couples TRBV7-2 to TRBJ2-7; 7 bases are shared with TRBD2. This CDR3 has 14 residues. The germline V gene has CDR1 SGHTA and CDR2 FQGNSA. Trimming at V came to 4 bases and at J to 2 bases, leaving 5 bases not matched to a gene. CDR3 nucleotide sequence: TGTGCCAGCAGCTGGAGAAGCGGGACCTACGAGCAGTACTTC. Its translation: CASSWRSGTYEQYF.

The chain couples TRBV7-9 to TRBJ2-3; TRBD2 matches 7 bases. The length of the CDR3 is 15 residues. Per germline, CDR1 SEHNR and CDR2 FQNEAQ (reference sequence). The V and J ends lost 8 bases and 4 bases, in that order; junction bases with no gene match: 12. CDR3 sequence reads: CASCLRAGAADTQYF. CDR3 bases: TGTGCCAGCTGCCTGAGGGCGGGAGCGGCAGATACGCAGTATTTT.

The V call is TRBV5-1, the J call TRBJ2-7; D is unresolved. Germline V lookup: CDR1 SGHRS, CDR2 YFSETQ. The V end lost 0 bases, the J end lost 4 bases, and 8 bases lay between the germline ends. This CDR3 is built from 13 residues. This CDR3 reads CASSLGPRYEQYF. In nucleotides, the CDR3 is TGCGCCAGCAGCTTGGGGCCTAGATACGAGCAGTACTTC.

The chain employs TRBV6-5 and TRBJ2-3; a possible D gene is TRBD2 (6 bases). This CDR3 region has 14 residues. Germline-derived CDR1 and CDR2 are MNHEY and SVGAGI. Trimming removed 10 bases at V and 0 bases at J, with 14 bases between. For the CDR3, the DNA is TGTGCCATCGATGCCGGGACTAGCACAGATACGCAGTATTTT. Its translation is CAIDAGTSTDTQYF.

The chain employs TRBV12-3 or TRBV12-4 and TRBJ2-7; 9 nucleotides line up with TRBD2. Losses at the gene ends were 3 bases for V and 7 bases for J; bases not matched to a gene: 4. The length of the CDR3 is 13 residues. The CDR3 spells CASSFGGRDEQYF. Written as DNA, the CDR3 is TGTGCCAGCAGTTTTGGCGGGAGGGATGAGCAGTACTTC.

The gene calls are TRBV15 and TRBJ2-7, with 8 bases fitting TRBD2. J was trimmed by 2 bases and V by 3 bases; bases with no gene match: 6. CDR3 length: 15 amino acids. Germline V gives CDR1 LNHNV, CDR2 YYDKDF (reference sequence). CDR3 region: CATSSAPGLAYEQYF. DNA of the CDR3: TGTGCCACCAGCAGTGCCCCGGGACTAGCCTACGAGCAGTACTTC.

The CDR3 DNA is TGTGCCAGCAGCTTGGCCCTCACAGGGGATCAGCCCCAGCATTTT. This sequence encodes CASSLALTGDQPQHF. The rearrangement links TRBV5-8 to TRBJ1-5, with 7 bases that match TRBD1. Germline V CDR1 and CDR2: SGHTS, YDEGEE. Germline trimming cut 0 bases from V and 5 bases from J; bases unmatched to any gene: 5. The CDR3 is 15 amino acids.

This clone was counted a single time. The chain is built from TRBV14 and TRBJ1-2; 7 nucleotides match TRBD1. Trimming cost V 4 bases and J 6 bases; bases outside gene matches: 5. Per the germline V gene, CDR1 is SGHDN and CDR2 is FVKESK. This CDR3 is built from 13 residues. The CDR3 sequence is CASSLQGLNGYTF. The CDR3 DNA reads TGTGCCAGCAGCCTACAGGGGTTGAATGGCTACACCTTC.

The V call is TRBV2, the J call TRBJ1-1; weak D call: TRBD1 (6 bases). Germline V gene lookup returns CDR1 SNHLY and CDR2 FYNNEI. The V end was cut by 9 bases, the J end by 4 bases, with 15 bases between. The CDR3 is 13 residues long. CDR3: CASSPQGTTEAFF. CDR3 nucleotide sequence: TGTGCCAGTTCACCTCAGGGGACCACTGAAGCTTTCTTT.

The rearrangement joins TRBV20-1 to TRBJ2-3; 12 bases are shared with TRBD2. V dropped 3 bases and J dropped 3; count of bases not matched to a gene: 7. The germline gives CDR1 DFQATT, CDR2 SNEGSKA (reference sequence). The CDR3 runs 16 residues. This CDR3 reads CSASSTGTSGTDTQYF. Here the CDR3 DNA reads TGCAGTGCTAGTTCGACCGGGACTAGCGGGACAGATACGCAGTATTTT.